This T cell receptor beta chain was retrieved from a study of cytomegalovirus exposure and HLA in healthy donors. Turning to the study itself: Some 180 million T cells yielded 90 million to 130 million unique TCR beta sequences in earlier analysis.

PCR amplification relied on 60 Vbeta primers (plus 13 Jbeta primers). Clones were sequenced by immunoSEQ multiplex PCR, and TCRdb holds only the in-frame ones, with some missing. Of around 150,000 clones listed, 76% were seen once; the top ten hold 3.9%. This clone was counted only a few times. Its target is unknown. This CDR3 region has 16 residues. V was clipped by 1 base and J by 4 bases; unmatched bases: 10. Per germline, CDR1 SGHNT and CDR2 YYREEE (reference sequence). General study findings and limits: What a later analysis reportedly showed was that an Asian-associated ancestry cluster had fewer N-insertions than the roughly 720-donor mean. Reported findings show TCR beta sequences accurately forecast HLA-A and HLA-B alleles in most subjects. The majority of TCR sequences were rare, yet some public TCRs appeared in many donors.

The genes are TRBV5-4 and TRBJ2-5; 7 bases fit TRBD1. This receptor was identified in a man aged 18-30 years in good health and CMV-seronegative. The specimen was PBMCs. As DNA, the CDR3 is TGTGCCAGCAGCTTGAGGTTAGGGGGCGGAGGAGAGACCCAGTACTTC. As protein: CASSLRLGGGGETQYF.